Sequencing of this T cell receptor beta chain was carried out in a study of T cell responses to AZD1222 COVID-19 vaccine. Study-wide findings and caveats: Donors in the cohort were predominantly white British and more often female, and clonal diversity was possibly underestimated.

Data came from immunoSEQ multiplex PCR; TCRdb stores just in-frame clones and leaves some out. The profile shows about 150,000 clones, approximately 91% of them singletons. Regarding this clone: What it binds is unknown.

Germline CDR1 SGHRS, CDR2 YFSETQ. V lost 4 bases, J lost 6 bases, and 8 bases stayed unmatched. This CDR3 comprises 15 residues. Sequenced material: peripheral blood, taken 28 days after the second AZD1222 dose. The clonotype comes from an adult who received the AZD1222 COVID-19 vaccine. The rearrangement uses TRBV5-1 and TRBJ2-7; 12 nucleotides match TRBD1. CDR3 region: CASSAGTGGLGEQYF. CDR3 nucleotide sequence: TGCGCCAGCAGCGCTGGGACAGGGGGCCTGGGCGAGCAGTACTTC.